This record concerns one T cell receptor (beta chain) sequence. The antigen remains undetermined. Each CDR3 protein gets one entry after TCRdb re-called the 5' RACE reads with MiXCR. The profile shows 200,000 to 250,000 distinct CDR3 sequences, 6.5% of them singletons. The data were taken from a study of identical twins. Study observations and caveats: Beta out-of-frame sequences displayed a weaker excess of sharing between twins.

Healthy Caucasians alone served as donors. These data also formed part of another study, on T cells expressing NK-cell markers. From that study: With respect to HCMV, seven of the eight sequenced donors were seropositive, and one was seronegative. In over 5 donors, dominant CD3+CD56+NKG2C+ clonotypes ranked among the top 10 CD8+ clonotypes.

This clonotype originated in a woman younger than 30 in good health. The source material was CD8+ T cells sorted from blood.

The CDR3 reads CASSEALETEAFF. CDR3 nucleotide sequence: TGTGCCAGCAGTGAAGCGTTGGAGACTGAAGCTTTCTTT. The chain combines TRBV6-1 with TRBJ1-1; D gene uncertain. This CDR3 is 13 amino acids long. Germline V gene lookup returns CDR1 MNHNS and CDR2 SASEGT. V lost 0 bases and J 5 bases, leaving 7 bases between the germline ends.